This TCR beta chain was identified in a study of shared clonotypes between healthy human individuals. Profiling relied on immunoSEQ multiplex PCR, and the TCRdb table lists in-frame clones only, not all of them. The sample carries under 2.5 million clones, under 95% recorded once. Germline V gene sequence: CDR1 SEHNR, CDR2 FQNEAQ (reference sequence). J lost 3 bases, V lost 3 bases, and 5 bases had no gene match. This CDR3 is built from 14 residues. The J gene is TRBJ2-7, the V gene TRBV7-9, with 7 bases identical to TRBD1. Sequencing was carried out using naive CD4+ T cells from PBMCs. Specified subset: CD45RA+ positively selected. This TCR was sampled from a man younger than 30 in good health. Some clones in this sample may be carry-over from other donors' samples. In DNA, the CDR3 is TGTGCCAGCAGCTTCGGACAGGAAAACTACGAGCAGTACTTC. It codes for CASSFGQENYEQYF.